The source of this T cell receptor (beta chain) is a study of metastatic and nonmetastatic thyroid tumors (TCRdb year 2020). Background for the entire study: The researchers compared repertoires between peripheral blood samples and tumor or nodule tissue samples from patients with malignant or benign thyroid disease.

Beyond this particular receptor, the publication reports: In both blood and tumor samples, TCR beta diversity was reported to be significantly higher in malignant tumors than in benign nodules.

No treatment had been received by any patient before thyroid surgery. The study retrospectively analysed patient clinical samples collected from the early 2010s to the late 2010s using T-cell receptor beta sequencing. The CDR3 spans 8 residues, counting both ends. CDR1 SGHTA and CDR2 FQGNSA are derived from the germline V gene. Library prep was done by PCR. This sample was sequenced with an Illumina HiSeq 4000. The TCR beta-chain CDR3 region of each patient was profiled by high-throughput sequencing. From the authors' description of their analysis: CDR3 differences across clinicopathological groups were used to build a classifier for discriminating distant-metastatic papillary thyroid cancer patients. The Shannon index was used to assess repertoire diversity, and the Morisita-Horn index was used to assess tumor-blood repertoire similarity. The raw public data were reprocessed by TCRdb itself: fastp quality trimming at Q25, MiXCR clonotype calling, in-frame beta chains only. The V and J calls were determined by TCRdb, not by the authors. The sample table records about 33,000 clones; roughly a sixth of these occur just once. Jointly, the top ten make up around 12% of the sample.

As for this clone: This clone's antigen is unknown. No conserved phenylalanine or tryptophan is present at the end of the CDR3, so a read error is the likely explanation. It is unclear where the CDR3 begins or ends on the DNA, so no DNA is shown, and the CDR3 is as TCRdb lists it.

The sequence derives from a male donor with papillary thyroid cancer or a benign thyroid nodule (not recorded which). Some clones in this sample may be carry-over from other donors' samples. The chain employs TRBV7-2 and TRBJ2-6; the DNA was not used to check the table's D call, TRBD2. The source material was blood. The CDR3 region: CASSFTSG.